This TCR beta chain was documented in a study of cytomegalovirus exposure and HLA in healthy donors. The study's findings and limits: Presence/absence analyses supposed approximately even sequencing depth among donors. Accurate prediction of most subjects' HLA-A and HLA-B alleles from TCR beta sequences was reported. A later analysis, which compared TCR beta chains of equal frequency, found the HLA-associated ones more clonally expanded. In a later analysis, V- and J-gene trimming of beta chains associated with a DCLRE1C missense variant, replicated independently.

The PCR employed 60 Vbeta primers together with 13 Jbeta primers. Generated by immunoSEQ multiplex PCR, the TCRdb table keeps only in-frame clones and is missing some. Of about 110,000 clones listed, about 70% are singletons. Regarding this clone: What it binds is not known.

Germline CDR1 and CDR2: MNHEY and SVGAGI. With V trimmed by 6 bases and J by 0 bases, 3 bases remained unmatched. The CDR3 contains 15 residues. J is TRBJ1-3 and V is TRBV6-5; 9 positions match TRBD1. The TCR originated in a man aged 30 to 39 in good health and CMV-seropositive. The sequencing input was PBMCs. CDR3 in DNA: TGTGCCAGCAGCCCGACAGGGGGCTCTGGAAACACCATATATTTT. Translation gives CASSPTGGSGNTIYF.